A single sample gave rise to the 3 T cell receptor beta chains below, sequenced in a study of tumour-infiltrating T cells in Burkitt lymphoma. This table comes from immunoSEQ multiplex PCR, and its TCRdb copy is limited to in-frame clones, with some not included. The sample has 1,000 to 1,500 clones, 96% to 99% seen once. The sample comprised tumor tissue. All receptors derive from a human donor with Burkitt lymphoma.

V is TRBV6-1 and J is TRBJ1-2; D not certain. Per germline, CDR1 MNHNS and CDR2 SASEGT. Trimming removed 1 base at V and 6 bases at J, with 9 bases between. The CDR3 loop spans 13 amino acids. The CDR3 bases are TGTGCCAGCAGTGAAGAAAGCGGGGATGGCTACACCTTC. Translation: CASSEESGDGYTF.

The chain uses TRBV6-1 and TRBJ2-1; 12 bases are a match to TRBD2. The J segment lost 3 bases and the V segment lost 6 bases, leaving 3 bases of the junction unmatched. Germline loops: CDR1 MNHNS, CDR2 SASEGT. There are 15 residues in the CDR3. The CDR3 DNA reads as TGTGCCAGCAGAGGGGGACTAGCGGGCTACAATGAGCAGTTCTTC. Protein: CASRGGLAGYNEQFF.

V gene TRBV18 combines with J gene TRBJ1-4; D is ambiguous. The V end was cut by 5 bases, the J end by 7 bases, with 8 bases between. In germline, CDR1 is KGHSH, CDR2 LQKENI. CDR3 length: 12 amino acids. CDR3 sequence: CASSERGEKLFF. DNA of the CDR3: TGTGCCAGCTCAGAACGGGGTGAAAAACTGTTTTTT.